This T cell receptor (beta chain) was retrieved from a study of blood T cells in healthy people across ages. There were healthy Caucasian individuals from Russia, aged roughly 6 to 90, serving as donors. Isolated PBMCs totaled at least 6 million in each sample. Together with a sample-barcoded 5' primer, a J-beta primer mix was included in a second PCR lasting about 7 to 12 cycles. Each CDR3 protein is one row after TCRdb ran MiXCR on the 5' RACE reads. Of hundreds of thousands of distinct CDR3 sequences detected, about 53% appear once; the ten largest clones hold around 37%. In germline, CDR1 is MGHRA, CDR2 YSYEKL. The length of the CDR3 is 15 residues. The ends were cut back, 6 bases at V and 0 bases at J, with 11 bases in the middle.

The source material was blood. The receptor comes from a man aged 55 to 69 in good health. The V call is TRBV4-1, the J call TRBJ1-4; D is ambiguous. Here the CDR3 DNA reads TGCGCCAGCAGACCTGACCCTGCAACTAATGAAAAACTGTTTTTT. Translated: CASRPDPATNEKLFF.